The source of this T cell receptor beta chain is a study of T-cell memory formation after mild COVID-19. Overall study results and limits: Clones contracting day 15 to 85 were balanced CD4/CD8; later expanders leaned CD4+. The finding that pre-infection memory included some responding clones suggested that cross-reactive memory joined.

Sample barcodes and UMIs were carried by the TCR alpha and TCR beta cDNA libraries that 5'RACE generated with constant-segment primers. Using its own MiXCR run on the 5' RACE reads, TCRdb lists one record per CDR3 protein. This table holds 550,000 to 700,000 distinct CDR3 sequences, around 15% found once. This clonotype appeared many times. What it binds is not known. Germline assignment: CDR1 LNHDA and CDR2 SQIVND (reference sequence). This CDR3 spans 14 amino acids. V gave up 7 bases and J gave up 1 base, with 10 bases separating them. This TCR was recovered from an adult woman who had mild COVID-19 (a few samples of this study predate the infection). Cell type and time point are not known. Sequencing input: PBMCs or a T cell subset sorted from them (not recorded which). This chain uses TRBV19 with TRBJ2-2; D remains unclear. The CDR3 sequence: CASNSLGNTGELFF. The CDR3 bases are TGTGCCAGTAATTCACTGGGGAACACCGGGGAGCTGTTTTTT.